This is a list of T cell receptor beta chains from one sample in a study of cytomegalovirus exposure and HLA in healthy donors. The table came from immunoSEQ multiplex PCR; TCRdb's copy has only in-frame clones and leaves some out. This repertoire includes some 150,000 clones. The material sequenced was PBMCs. These TCRs come from a woman under 30 in good health and CMV-seronegative. Each CDR3 is given with its conserved first and last residue. The order of the fields is CDR3 protein, CDR3 DNA, V gene, J gene, D gene. D genes are given only for firm matches.

CASSLAGGRADTQYF,TGTGCCAGCAGCTTAGCGGGTGGGAGGGCAGATACGCAGTATTTT,TRBV7-9,TRBJ2-3,TRBD2
CASSPSLAENYEQYF,TGTGCCAGCAGCCCATCACTAGCGGAGAACTACGAGCAGTACTTC,TRBV11-2,TRBJ2-7,TRBD2
CATSRVFSYEQYF,TGTGCCACCAGCAGAGTTTTTTCATACGAGCAGTACTTC,TRBV15,TRBJ2-7,NA
CASSAPGGTSTDTQYF,TGTGCCAGCAGTGCCCCGGGAGGCACCAGCACAGATACGCAGTATTTT,TRBV6-6,TRBJ2-3,TRBD2
CASSYTDRDTEKLFF,TGTGCCAGCAGTTACACCGACAGGGACACTGAAAAACTGTTTTTT,TRBV6-6,TRBJ1-4,TRBD1
CATSRGTLTSGSTDTQYF,TGTGCCACCAGCAGAGGGACATTGACTAGCGGGAGCACAGATACGCAGTATTTT,TRBV15,TRBJ2-3,TRBD2
CAWSGVYYGYTF,TGTGCCTGGTCAGGGGTGTACTATGGCTACACCTTC,TRBV30,TRBJ1-2,NA
CSARGPGELFF,TGCAGTGCTAGGGGGCCCGGGGAGCTGTTTTTT,TRBV20-1,TRBJ2-2,NA
CASSLGGGSYEQFF,TGTGCCAGCAGCCTCGGGGGAGGGTCCTATGAGCAGTTCTTC,TRBV7-9,TRBJ2-1,TRBD2
CASRPSGTSSYEQYF,TGTGCCAGCAGACCTAGCGGGACGAGCTCCTACGAGCAGTACTTC,TRBV6-5,TRBJ2-7,TRBD2
CASSPRQGSYNEQFF,TGTGCCAGCAGCCCTCGACAGGGTTCTTACAATGAGCAGTTCTTC,TRBV5-6,TRBJ2-1,TRBD1
CASSSLITGQPQHF,TGTGCCAGCAGCTCTCTTATCACCGGTCAGCCCCAGCATTTT,TRBV7-8,TRBJ1-5,NA
CASGEDRDQPQHF,TGTGCCAGCGGGGAGGACAGGGATCAGCCCCAGCATTTT,TRBV2,TRBJ1-5,TRBD1
CASSPRQGYTEAFF,TGCGCCAGCAGCCCGAGACAGGGGTACACTGAAGCTTTCTTT,TRBV5-1,TRBJ1-1,TRBD1
CARLRDTVYEQYF,TGTGCCCGCCTTAGGGACACGGTCTACGAGCAGTACTTC,TRBV27,TRBJ2-7,NA
CASRGAPLSYEQYF,TGTGCCAGCAGGGGGGCACCCCTCTCCTACGAGCAGTACTTC,TRBV6-1,TRBJ2-7,NA
CASSQDSKGQGNTIYF,TGTGCCAGCAGCCAAGACAGCAAAGGACAGGGAAACACCATATATTTT,TRBV9,TRBJ1-3,NA
CASSFDRGNTDTQYF,TGTGCCAGCAGCTTCGACAGGGGTAACACAGATACGCAGTATTTT,TRBV5-4,TRBJ2-3,TRBD1
CASKPRTSGTMNTEAFF,TGTGCCAGCAAGCCAAGGACGAGCGGAACGATGAACACTGAAGCTTTCTTT,TRBV14,TRBJ1-1,NA
CASSFTSGSTDTQYF,TGTGCCAGCAGTTTCACTAGCGGGAGCACAGATACGCAGTATTTT,TRBV6-5,TRBJ2-3,TRBD2
CASSPKLSTIQGYQPQHF,TGTGCCAGCTCACCCAAACTATCTACTATACAGGGGTATCAGCCCCAGCATTTT,TRBV18,TRBJ1-5,TRBD1
CASSPHRQEIYTDTQYF,TGCGCCAGCAGCCCCCATAGACAGGAAATTTACACAGATACGCAGTATTTT,TRBV10-2,TRBJ2-3,NA
CASGVENQPQHF,TGTGCCAGCGGTGTGGAGAATCAGCCCCAGCATTTT,TRBV6-6,TRBJ1-5,NA
CASSDVGLETNEQFF,TGTGCCAGCAGCGATGTGGGACTAGAGACAAATGAGCAGTTCTTC,TRBV11-2,TRBJ2-1,TRBD2
CASNSGAGASGTQYF,TGTGCCAGCAACTCTGGGGCGGGAGCTAGCGGTACGCAGTATTTT,TRBV5-4,TRBJ2-3,TRBD2
CASSTGNEQFF,TGTGCCAGCTCAACGGGGAATGAGCAGTTCTTC,TRBV18,TRBJ2-1,NA
CSVHILGSYNEQFF,TGCAGCGTTCATATACTAGGCTCCTACAATGAGCAGTTCTTC,TRBV29-1,TRBJ2-1,NA
CASSLTPTGAYEAFF,TGCGCCAGCAGCCTCACGCCTACAGGTGCTTATGAAGCTTTCTTT,TRBV4-1,TRBJ1-1,NA
CASSITIPGTSGRPNEQFF,TGTGCCAGTAGTATAACAATTCCCGGGACTAGCGGGAGGCCTAATGAGCAGTTCTTC,TRBV19,TRBJ2-1,TRBD2